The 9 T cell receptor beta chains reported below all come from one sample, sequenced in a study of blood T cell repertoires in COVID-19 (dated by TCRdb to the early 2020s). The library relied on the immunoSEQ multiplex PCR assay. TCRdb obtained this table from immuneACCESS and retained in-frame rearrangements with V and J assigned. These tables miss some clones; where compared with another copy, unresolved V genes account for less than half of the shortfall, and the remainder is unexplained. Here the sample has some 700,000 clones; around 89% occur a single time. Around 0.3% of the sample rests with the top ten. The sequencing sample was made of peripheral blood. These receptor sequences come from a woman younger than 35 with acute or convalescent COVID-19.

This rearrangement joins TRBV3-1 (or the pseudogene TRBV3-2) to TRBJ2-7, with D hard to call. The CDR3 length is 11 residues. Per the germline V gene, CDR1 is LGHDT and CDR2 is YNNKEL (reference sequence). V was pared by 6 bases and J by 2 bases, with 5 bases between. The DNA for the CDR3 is TGTGCCAGCAGACATACCTACGAGCAGTACTTC. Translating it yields CASRHTYEQYF.

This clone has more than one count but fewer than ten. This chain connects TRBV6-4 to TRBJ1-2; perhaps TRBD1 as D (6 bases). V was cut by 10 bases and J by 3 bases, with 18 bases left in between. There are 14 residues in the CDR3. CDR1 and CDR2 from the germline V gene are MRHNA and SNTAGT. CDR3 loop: CANTLRGNDYGYTF. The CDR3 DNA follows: TGTGCCAACACCCTTAGGGGGAACGACTATGGCTACACCTTC.

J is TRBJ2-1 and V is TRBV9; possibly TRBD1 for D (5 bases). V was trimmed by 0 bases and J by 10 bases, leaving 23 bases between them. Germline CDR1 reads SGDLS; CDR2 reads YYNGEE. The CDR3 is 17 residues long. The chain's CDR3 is CASSVAGVRGQDGEQFF. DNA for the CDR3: TGTGCCAGCAGCGTAGCTGGAGTAAGAGGACAAGATGGGGAGCAGTTCTTC.

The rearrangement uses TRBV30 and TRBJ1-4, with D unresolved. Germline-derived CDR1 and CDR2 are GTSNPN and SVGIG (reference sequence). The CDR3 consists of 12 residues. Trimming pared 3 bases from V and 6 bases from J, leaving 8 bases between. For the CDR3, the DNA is TGTGCCTGGAGACGAGGGTATGAAAAACTGTTTTTT. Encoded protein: CAWRRGYEKLFF.

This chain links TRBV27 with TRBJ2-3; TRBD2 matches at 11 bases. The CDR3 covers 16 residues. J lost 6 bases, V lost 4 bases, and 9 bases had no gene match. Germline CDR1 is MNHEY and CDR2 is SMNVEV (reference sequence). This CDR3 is CASSYYSGGAVDTQYF. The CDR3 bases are TGTGCCAGCAGTTACTATAGCGGGGGGGCCGTGGATACGCAGTATTTT.

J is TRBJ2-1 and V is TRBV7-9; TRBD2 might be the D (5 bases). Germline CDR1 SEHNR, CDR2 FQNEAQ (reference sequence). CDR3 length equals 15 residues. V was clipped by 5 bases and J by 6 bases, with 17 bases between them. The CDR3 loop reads CASSQKGPRGNEQFF. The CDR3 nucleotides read TGTGCCAGCAGCCAAAAGGGCCCCCGGGGCAATGAGCAGTTCTTC.

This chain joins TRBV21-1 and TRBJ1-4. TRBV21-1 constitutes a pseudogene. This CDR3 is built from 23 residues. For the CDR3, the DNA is TGTGCCAGCAGCAGGCGACGGGAATTAACATCCGACGCTCATCATAATTTAAATGAAAAACTGTTTTTT. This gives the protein CASSRRRELTSDAHHNLNEKLFF.

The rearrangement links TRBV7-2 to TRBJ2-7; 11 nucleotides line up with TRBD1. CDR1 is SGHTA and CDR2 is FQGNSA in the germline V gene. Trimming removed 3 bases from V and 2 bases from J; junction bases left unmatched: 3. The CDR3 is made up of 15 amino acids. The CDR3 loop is CASSFPGQGAYEQYF. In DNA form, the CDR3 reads TGTGCCAGCAGCTTCCCGGGACAGGGGGCCTACGAGCAGTACTTC.

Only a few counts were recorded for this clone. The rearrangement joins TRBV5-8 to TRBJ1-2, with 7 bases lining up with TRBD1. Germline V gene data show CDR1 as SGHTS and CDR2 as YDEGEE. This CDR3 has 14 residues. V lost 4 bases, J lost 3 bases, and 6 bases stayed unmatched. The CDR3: CASSLRGEYYGYTF. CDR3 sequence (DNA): TGTGCCAGCAGCCTCAGGGGGGAATACTATGGCTACACCTTC.